A selection of T cell receptor beta chains follows, all from one sample in a study of CD8 T cells in Susac syndrome. One entry per CDR3 protein results from TCRdb running MiXCR on the immunoSEQ multiplex PCR reads. The sample consists of 250,000 to 300,000 distinct CDR3 sequences, approximately 89% of them appearing once. Material for sequencing was CD8+ T cells from PBMCs. These receptors came from a human donor with multiple sclerosis. The conserved cysteine and the conserved F or W are not part of the CDR3 here. Each record gives: J gene, V gene, D gene, CDR3 protein. The D gene is left open where the match is weak.

TRBJ1-5 TRBV6-5 NA ASSYRSGNQPQH
TRBJ1-6 TRBV6-1 TRBD1 ASSEAPGQNSPLH
TRBJ2-7 TRBV20-1 NA SARGGGRNEQY
TRBJ2-7 TRBV20-1 TRBD2 SVLPDAGGSYEQY
TRBJ2-5 TRBV20-1 TRBD2 SATLADPQETQY
TRBJ2-2 TRBV6-2/TRBV6-3 NA ASSSGSAGTGELF
TRBJ1-5 TRBV7-9 NA ASGGLDGPQH
TRBJ1-3 TRBV4-2 NA ASSQERTGNTIY
TRBJ1-5 TRBV20-1 TRBD1 SARDRWDRGRNQPQH
TRBJ1-6 TRBV19 NA ASSIGFAANSPLH
TRBJ2-3 TRBV20-1 TRBD2 SARVAAGVDTQY
TRBJ1-5 TRBV27 NA ASSPGGGLGNQPQH
TRBJ2-7 TRBV7-9 NA ASSLQEYEQY
TRBJ2-5 TRBV6-5 TRBD2 ASSSSSGGQTQY
TRBJ2-7 TRBV30 TRBD2 AWSTGASGSYEQY
TRBJ2-3 TRBV30 NA AWSRSASTDTQY
TRBJ2-1 TRBV7-9 TRBD2 ASSLPLAAYNEQF
TRBJ2-3 TRBV6-2/TRBV6-3 NA ASSYGASSDTQY
TRBJ1-1 TRBV12-5 NA ASGLGVNTEAF
TRBJ2-5 TRBV7-8 NA ASRETGGAETQY
TRBJ2-7 TRBV7-9 NA ASSLPGGAGEQY
TRBJ2-7 TRBV30 TRBD2 AWSPLGREAYEQY
TRBJ1-1 TRBV12-3/TRBV12-4 TRBD1 ASSQTGSDRAF
TRBJ2-3 TRBV28 NA ASSWGVVTDTQY
TRBJ2-5 TRBV7-9 TRBD1 ASSRLSVLQGARETQY
TRBJ1-2 TRBV5-1 NA ASSFRTSYGYT
TRBJ2-7 TRBV19 NA ASSIGQMAYEQY
TRBJ1-1 TRBV12-5 NA ASAVGGQNTEAF
TRBJ1-5 TRBV4-3 NA ASSQDLEGKGQPQH
TRBJ2-2 TRBV6-5 TRBD2 ASSSSGRNGGELF
TRBJ2-1 TRBV12-3/TRBV12-4 NA ASSFAPIRGYNEQF
TRBJ1-4 TRBV12-3/TRBV12-4 TRBD1 ASSQDRGNEKLF
TRBJ2-7 TRBV13 TRBD2 ASSLGPATSGFYEQY
TRBJ2-1 TRBV20-1 NA SARDLTYNEQF
TRBJ1-1 TRBV19 NA ASSWTGDTEAF
TRBJ2-7 TRBV30 NA AWTTGYGYEQY
TRBJ1-6 TRBV7-2 NA ASSLAGVSPLH
TRBJ2-1 TRBV20-1 NA SARAGVAYNEQF
TRBJ2-7 TRBV27 NA ASSLRGEEQY
TRBJ1-5 TRBV6-6 NA ASSYSPPGGNQPQH
TRBJ2-5 TRBV12-3/TRBV12-4 TRBD1 ASSTGAYQETQY
TRBJ2-7 TRBV7-9 NA ASSATWSVGEQY
TRBJ2-4 TRBV19 NA ASSPTGEGWNIQY